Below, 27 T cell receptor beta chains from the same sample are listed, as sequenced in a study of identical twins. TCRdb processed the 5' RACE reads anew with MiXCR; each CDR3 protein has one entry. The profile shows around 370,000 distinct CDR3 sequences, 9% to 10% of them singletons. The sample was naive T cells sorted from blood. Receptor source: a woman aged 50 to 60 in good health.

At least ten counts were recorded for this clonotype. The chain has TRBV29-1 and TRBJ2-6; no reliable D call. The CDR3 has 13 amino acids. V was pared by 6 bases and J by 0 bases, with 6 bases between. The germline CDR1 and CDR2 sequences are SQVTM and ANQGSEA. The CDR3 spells CSVSTSGANVLTF. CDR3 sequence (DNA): TGCAGCGTCAGCACCTCTGGGGCCAACGTCCTGACTTTC.

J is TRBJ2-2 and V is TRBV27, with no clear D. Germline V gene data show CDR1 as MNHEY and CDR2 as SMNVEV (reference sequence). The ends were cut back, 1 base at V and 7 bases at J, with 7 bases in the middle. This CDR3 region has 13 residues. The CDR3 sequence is CASSLLGIGELFF. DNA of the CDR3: TGTGCCAGCAGTTTATTGGGTATCGGGGAGCTGTTTTTT.

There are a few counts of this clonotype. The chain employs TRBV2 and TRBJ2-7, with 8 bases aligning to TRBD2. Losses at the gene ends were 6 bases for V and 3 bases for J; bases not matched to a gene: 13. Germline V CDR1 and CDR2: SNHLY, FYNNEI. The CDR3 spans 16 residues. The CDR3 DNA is TGTGCCAGCAGCTGGACTAGCTCCCGAGTTGGCTACGAGCAGTACTTC. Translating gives CASSWTSSRVGYEQYF.

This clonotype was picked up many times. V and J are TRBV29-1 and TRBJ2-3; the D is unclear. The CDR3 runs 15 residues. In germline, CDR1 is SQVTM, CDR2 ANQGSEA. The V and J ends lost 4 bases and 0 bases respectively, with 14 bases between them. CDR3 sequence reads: CSVVAAAASTDTQYF. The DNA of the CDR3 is TGCAGCGTTGTTGCAGCAGCCGCTAGCACAGATACGCAGTATTTT.

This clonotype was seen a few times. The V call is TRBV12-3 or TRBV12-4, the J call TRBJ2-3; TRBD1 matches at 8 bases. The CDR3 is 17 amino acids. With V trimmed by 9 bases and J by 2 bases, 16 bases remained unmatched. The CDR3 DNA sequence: TGTGCCAGTAGACTCCAGACAGGGGCCCTCCTCACAGATACGCAGTATTTT. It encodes CASRLQTGALLTDTQYF.

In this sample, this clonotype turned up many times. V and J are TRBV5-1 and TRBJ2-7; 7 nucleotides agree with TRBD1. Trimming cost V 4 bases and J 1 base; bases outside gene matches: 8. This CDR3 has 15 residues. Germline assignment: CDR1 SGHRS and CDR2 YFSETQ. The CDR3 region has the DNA TGCGCCAGCAGCGTCGGAACAGGGGATTCCTACGAGCAGTACGTC. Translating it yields CASSVGTGDSYEQYV.

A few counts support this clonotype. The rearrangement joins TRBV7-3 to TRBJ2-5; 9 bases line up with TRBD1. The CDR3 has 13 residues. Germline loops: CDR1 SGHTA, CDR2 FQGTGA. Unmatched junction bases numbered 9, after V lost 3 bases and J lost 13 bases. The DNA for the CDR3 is TGTGCCAGCAGCTTCGGGACAGGGTTTGGAATGTACTTC. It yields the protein CASSFGTGFGMYF.

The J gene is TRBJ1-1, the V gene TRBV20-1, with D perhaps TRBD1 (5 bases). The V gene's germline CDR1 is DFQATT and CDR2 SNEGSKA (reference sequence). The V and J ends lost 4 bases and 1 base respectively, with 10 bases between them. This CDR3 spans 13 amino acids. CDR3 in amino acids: CSANRRRNTEAFF. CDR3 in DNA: TGCAGTGCTAACAGGAGAAGGAACACTGAAGCTTTCTTT.

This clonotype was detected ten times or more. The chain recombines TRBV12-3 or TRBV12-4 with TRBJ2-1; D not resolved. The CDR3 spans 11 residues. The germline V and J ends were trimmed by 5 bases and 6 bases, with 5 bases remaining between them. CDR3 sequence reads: CASSLPNEQFF. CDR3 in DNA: TGTGCCAGCAGTCTCCCCAATGAGCAGTTCTTC.

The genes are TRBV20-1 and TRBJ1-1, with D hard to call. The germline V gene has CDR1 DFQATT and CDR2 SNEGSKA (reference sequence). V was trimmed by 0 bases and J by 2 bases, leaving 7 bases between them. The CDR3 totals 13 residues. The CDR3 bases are TGCAGTGCTAGAGATAATCGCAACACTGAAGCTTTCTTT. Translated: CSARDNRNTEAFF.

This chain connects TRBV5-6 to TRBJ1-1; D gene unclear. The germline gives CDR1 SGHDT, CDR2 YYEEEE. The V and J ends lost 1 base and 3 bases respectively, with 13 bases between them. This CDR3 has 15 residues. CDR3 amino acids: CASSLSREWDTEAFF. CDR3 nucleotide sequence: TGTGCCAGCAGCTTGAGTAGGGAGTGGGACACTGAAGCTTTCTTT.

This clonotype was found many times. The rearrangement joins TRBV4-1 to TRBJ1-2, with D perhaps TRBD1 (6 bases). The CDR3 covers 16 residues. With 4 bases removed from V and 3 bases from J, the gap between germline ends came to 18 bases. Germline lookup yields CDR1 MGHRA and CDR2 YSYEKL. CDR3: CASSPEARGGYYGYTF. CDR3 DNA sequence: TGCGCCAGCAGCCCTGAGGCCAGAGGGGGTTACTATGGCTACACCTTC.

Here the CDR3 reads CASSFRTGTYGYTF. Here the CDR3 DNA reads TGTGCCAGCAGCTTCCGGACAGGGACCTATGGCTACACCTTC. V gene TRBV7-9 combines with J gene TRBJ1-2; 8 nucleotides agree with TRBD1. From germline, CDR1 is SEHNR and CDR2 FQNEAQ (reference sequence). The V and J ends lost 3 bases and 4 bases, in that order; junction bases with no gene match: 4. This CDR3 contains 14 residues.

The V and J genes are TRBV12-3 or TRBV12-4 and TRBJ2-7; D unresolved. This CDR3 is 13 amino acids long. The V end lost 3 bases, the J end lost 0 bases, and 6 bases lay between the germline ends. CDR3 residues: CASSLGISYEQYF. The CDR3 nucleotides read TGTGCCAGCAGTTTGGGGATCTCCTACGAGCAGTACTTC.

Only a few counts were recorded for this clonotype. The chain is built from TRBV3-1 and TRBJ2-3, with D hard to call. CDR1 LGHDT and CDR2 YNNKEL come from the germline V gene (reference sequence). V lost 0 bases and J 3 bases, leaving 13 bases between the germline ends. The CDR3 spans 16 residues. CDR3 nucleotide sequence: TGTGCCAGCAGCCAAGATCTGGTCGCGGAGACAGATACGCAGTATTTT. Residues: CASSQDLVAETDTQYF.

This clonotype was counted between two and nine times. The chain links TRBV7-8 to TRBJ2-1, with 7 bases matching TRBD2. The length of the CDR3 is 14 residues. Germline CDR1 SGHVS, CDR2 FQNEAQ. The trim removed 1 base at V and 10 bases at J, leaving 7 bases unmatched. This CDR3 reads CASSLVGRPGEQFF. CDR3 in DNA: TGTGCCAGCAGCTTAGTCGGGAGGCCGGGGGAGCAGTTCTTC.

CDR3 sequence reads: CASSQLSGYGYTF. DNA of the CDR3: TGCGCCAGCAGCCAACTCTCGGGCTATGGCTACACCTTC. The chain combines TRBV5-1 with TRBJ1-2; no reliable D call. V lost 4 bases, J lost 4 bases, and 11 bases lay in between. The CDR3 is 13 residues long. Germline V CDR1 and CDR2: SGHRS, YFSETQ. Full variable domain (rest looked up from reference TRBV5-1 and TRBJ1-2): KAGVTQTPRYLIKTRGQQVTLSCSPISGHRSVSWYQQTPGQGLQFLFEYFSETQRNKGNFPGRFSGRQFSNSRSEMNVSTLELGDSALYLCASSQLSGYGYTFGSGTRLTVV.

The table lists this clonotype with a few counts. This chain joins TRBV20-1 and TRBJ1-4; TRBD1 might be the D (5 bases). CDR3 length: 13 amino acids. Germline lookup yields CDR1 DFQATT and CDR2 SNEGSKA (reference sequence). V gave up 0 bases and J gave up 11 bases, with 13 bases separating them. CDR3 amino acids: CSARDGARPKLFF. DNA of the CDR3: TGCAGTGCTAGAGATGGGGCCCGACCTAAACTGTTTTTT.

In DNA, the CDR3 is TGTGCCAGCAGCTTGGGCCTGGGCGAGCAGTACTTC. Protein: CASSLGLGEQYF. The V call is TRBV7-9, the J call TRBJ2-7; D is ambiguous. V was cut by 3 bases and J by 6 bases, with 9 bases left in between. CDR3 length: 12 residues. Germline V gene data show CDR1 as SEHNR and CDR2 as FQNEAQ (reference sequence).

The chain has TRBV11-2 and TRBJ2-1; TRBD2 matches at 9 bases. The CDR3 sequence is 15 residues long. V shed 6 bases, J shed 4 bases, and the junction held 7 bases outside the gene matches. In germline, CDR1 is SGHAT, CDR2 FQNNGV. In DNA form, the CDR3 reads TGTGCCAGCAGAAACGGACTAGCGTATTACAATGAGCAGTTCTTC. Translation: CASRNGLAYYNEQFF.

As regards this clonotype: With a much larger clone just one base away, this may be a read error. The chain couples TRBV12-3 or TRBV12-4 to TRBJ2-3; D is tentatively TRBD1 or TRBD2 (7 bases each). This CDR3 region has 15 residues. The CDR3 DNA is TGTGCCAGCAGTTTGGCGGAGGGGGGGACAGATATGCAGTATTTT. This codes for CASSLAEGGTDMQYF.

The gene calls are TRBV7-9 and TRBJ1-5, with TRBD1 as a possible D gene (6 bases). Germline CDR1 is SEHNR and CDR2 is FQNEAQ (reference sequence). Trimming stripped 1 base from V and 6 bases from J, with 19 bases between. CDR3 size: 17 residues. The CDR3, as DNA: TGTGCCAGCAGCTTAGACACAGGGCTGTTAGGATCTCAGCCCCAGCATTTT. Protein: CASSLDTGLLGSQPQHF.

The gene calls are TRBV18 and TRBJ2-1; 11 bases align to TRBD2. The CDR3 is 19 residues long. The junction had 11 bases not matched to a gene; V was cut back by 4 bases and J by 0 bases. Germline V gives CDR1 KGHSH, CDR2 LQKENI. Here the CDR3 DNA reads TGTGCCAGCTCACTTACCGGGACTAGCGGTTTAAGCTCCTACAATGAGCAGTTCTTC. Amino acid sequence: CASSLTGTSGLSSYNEQFF.

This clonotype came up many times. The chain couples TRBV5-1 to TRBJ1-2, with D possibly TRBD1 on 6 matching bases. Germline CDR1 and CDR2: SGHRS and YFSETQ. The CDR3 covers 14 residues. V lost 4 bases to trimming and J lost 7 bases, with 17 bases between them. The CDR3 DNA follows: TGCGCCAGCAGCCCGGCGGGGGCATCTGCTGGCTACACCTTC. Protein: CASSPAGASAGYTF.

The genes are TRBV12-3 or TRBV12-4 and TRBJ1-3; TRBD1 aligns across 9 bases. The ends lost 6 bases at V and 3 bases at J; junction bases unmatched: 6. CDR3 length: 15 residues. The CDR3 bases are TGTGCCAGCAGCCGGGACAGGGTGCTTGGAAACACCATATATTTT. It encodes CASSRDRVLGNTIYF.

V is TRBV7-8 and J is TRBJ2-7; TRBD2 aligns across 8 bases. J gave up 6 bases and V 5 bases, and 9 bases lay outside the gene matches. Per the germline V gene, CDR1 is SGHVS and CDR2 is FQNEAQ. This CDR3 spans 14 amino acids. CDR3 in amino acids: CASSARSGSSEQYV. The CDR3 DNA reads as TGTGCCAGCAGCGCCCGAAGCGGGAGCTCCGAGCAGTACGTC.

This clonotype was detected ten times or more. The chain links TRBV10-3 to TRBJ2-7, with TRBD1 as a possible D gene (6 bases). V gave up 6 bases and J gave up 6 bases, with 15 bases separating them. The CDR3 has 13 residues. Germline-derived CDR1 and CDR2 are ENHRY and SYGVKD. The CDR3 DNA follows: TGTGCCATCAGCCAGGGGAAGGGTGTCGAGCAGTACGTC. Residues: CAISQGKGVEQYV.